Sequencing of this TCR beta chain was carried out in a study of cytomegalovirus exposure and HLA in healthy donors. Study summary: Early released data had 65 million to 100 million unique TCRs, all coming from HLA-typed donors.

PCR amplification relied on 60 Vbeta primers (plus 13 Jbeta primers). This table comes from immunoSEQ multiplex PCR, and its TCRdb copy is limited to in-frame clones, with some not included. The sample yields 200,000 to 250,000 clones, 65% to 75% seen once. This clone was seen only a few times. Trimming shortened V by 4 bases and J by 5 bases, and 22 bases separated the two germline ends. There are 16 residues in the CDR3. Germline CDR1 SGHNT, CDR2 YYREEE (reference sequence). The sequence was obtained from a woman aged 25 to 39 in good health and CMV-seronegative. Sequenced sample: PBMCs. The rearrangement links TRBV5-4 to TRBJ2-7; unclear D gene. In DNA form, the CDR3 reads TGTGCCAGCAGCCCAGAACTTTTTGCGGAAGCCCACGAGCAGTACTTC. Residues: CASSPELFAEAHEQYF.